The clone carrying this T cell receptor (beta chain) was seen more than once but under ten times. Its antigen is as yet unknown. The PCR was carried out with 60 Vbeta primers and 13 Jbeta primers. The method was immunoSEQ multiplex PCR; TCRdb's version includes in-frame clones alone and lacks a portion of them. Of over 95,000 clones detected, more than 60% appear once; the ten largest clones hold 2% to 3%. This specimen belongs to a study of cytomegalovirus exposure and HLA in healthy donors. Across the whole study: A data release that came early held roughly 80 million unique TCRs from HLA-typed donors.

Study-wide points: In a later analysis, HLA-associated beta chains showed higher expansion and lower generation probabilities than comparable chains. In a later analysis, most CMV-associated TCR beta chains appeared HLA-restricted.

This CDR3 has 14 residues. CDR1 is MNHEY and CDR2 is SVGAGI in the germline V gene. The V end was cut by 5 bases, the J end by 4 bases, with 12 bases between. The sample consisted of PBMCs. This sequence joins TRBV6-5 and TRBJ1-3; D is unresolved. The receptor's source is a female donor in good health and CMV-seronegative. The CDR3 DNA reads TGTGCCAGCAGTGTCGATGCCGGGGGAAACACCATATATTTT. Protein product: CASSVDAGGNTIYF.